This T cell receptor beta chain came from a study of shared clonotypes between healthy human individuals (dated by TCRdb to 2018 to 2021). Regarding the research as a whole: A few men and a couple of women, aged 18 to 49 years, made up the cohort. Blood TCR repertoires of a handful of healthy adults were deeply sequenced to estimate repertoire size and the extent of clonotype sharing between individuals. To increase sequencing depth and limit assay-specific biases, different laboratories used diverse techniques to prepare libraries and sequence TCR repertoires. Between about 0.8 and 9 billion PBMCs per donor were obtained by leukapheresis.

CDR1 and CDR2, looked up from the germline V gene, are ENHRY and SYGVKD. The CDR3 covers 14 residues, taking in both the cysteine and the phenylalanine. The only DNA kept is the CDR3, 42 bases in frame from the first base. V is shortened by 5 bases, J by 6 bases, and the region joining them spans 16 bases. Results the study describes overall, beyond this receptor: Sampling was restricted to blood, and TCR repertoires in tissues likely differ from the TCR repertoires found in blood. Pairwise subsampling indicated that sequencing depth was expected to affect the degree of clonotype sharing among donors. Because the study included only a small number of donors, the genetic and exposure-history diversity represented was limited.

Comment on this clone: Which antigen it targets is not known. Base quality data are lacking; no much larger clone is found one base away.

Using the deep immunoSEQ assay, TCR CDR3 regions were amplified from genomic DNA by multiplex PCR. Extracted genomic DNA from each cell subset was distributed evenly across all wells of several immunoSEQ 96-well plates, and each plate was treated as a replicate. Each replicate PCR for unsorted PBMC received approximately 0.3 ug genomic DNA, equal to tens of thousands of T cell genomes. Genomic DNA from unsorted PBMC was sequenced over ten immunoSEQ deep assay plates. Purified libraries were quantified with a Qubit 3.0 fluorometer, sized on a Bioanalyzer 2100, and re-quantified with the KAPA Library Quantification kit. Each immunoSEQ 96-well plate was sequenced on its own single-read 150-cycle Illumina NextSeq 550 flow cell. From the authors' description of their analysis: The immunoSEQ output contained only junctional sequences without quality scores, so filtering could not match that applied to full-length reads. To assign V/J genes and CDR3, sequences were annotated against IMGT germline references using PyIR, a Python wrapper for IgBLAST v1.9. Reads with weak V/J assignments (E-value above 1e-6), missing CDR3, stop codons, out-of-frame junctions, or ambiguous translated residues were removed. V3J clonotypes were defined by identical inferred V gene, J gene, and CDR3 amino acid sequence. Percentage overlap between repertoires was computed as shared unique clonotypes divided by the size of the smaller repertoire. Three approaches were used to assess repertoire richness: RTK rarefaction, the Chao1 estimator, and Recon v2.1 estimates of unobserved clonotypes. Here the immuneACCESS table is served through TCRdb, limited to in-frame sequences with V and J called. Missing clones are a known gap in these copies; in checked studies unresolved V genes cover under half, and the rest lacks a known reason. The V and J calls and clone size are taken from that table; D and trimming were inferred from the DNA. The sample includes around 500,000 clones, with roughly four fifths observed a single time. The ten largest clones take up roughly 13% of the sample.

Donors were healthy HIV-negative adults with no recently reported acute infections or vaccinations. Every donor was a Caucasian adult residing in Nashville, Tennessee, USA. In the unsorted samples, 70 million to 90 million PBMCs were counted, and genomic DNA was extracted using the QIAamp DNA Blood Mini kit. Blood was obtained by leukapheresis, after which PBMCs were separated by Ficoll-Histopaque density gradient centrifugation and cryopreserved in liquid nitrogen vapor phase. The sequence links TRBV10-3 to TRBJ1-2; a weak D assignment points to TRBD1 (6 bases agree). Sequenced: PBMCs. The source of this sequence is a woman aged 40 to 50 in good health. Some clones in this sample may be carry-over from other donors' samples. The base sequence is TGTGCCATCAGTCCTGAGGGGGGTCAAGATGGCTACACCTTC. The resulting protein is CAISPEGGQDGYTF.